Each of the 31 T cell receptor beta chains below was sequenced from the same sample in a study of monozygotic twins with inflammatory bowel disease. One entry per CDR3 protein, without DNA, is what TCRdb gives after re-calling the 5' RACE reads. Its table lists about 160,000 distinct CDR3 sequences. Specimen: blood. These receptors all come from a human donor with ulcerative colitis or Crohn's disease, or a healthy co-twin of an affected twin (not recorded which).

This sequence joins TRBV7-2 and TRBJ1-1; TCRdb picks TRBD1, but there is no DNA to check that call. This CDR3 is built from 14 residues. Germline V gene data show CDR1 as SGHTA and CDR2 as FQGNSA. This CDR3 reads CASSYDSSNTEAFF.

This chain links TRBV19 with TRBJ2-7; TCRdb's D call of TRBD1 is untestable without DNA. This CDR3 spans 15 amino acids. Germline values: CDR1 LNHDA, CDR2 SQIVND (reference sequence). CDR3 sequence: CASSTVRDSAYEQYF.

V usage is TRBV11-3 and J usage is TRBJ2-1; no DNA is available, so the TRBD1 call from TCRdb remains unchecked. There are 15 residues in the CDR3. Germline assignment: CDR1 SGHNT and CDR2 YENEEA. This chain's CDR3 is CASSLVWDRNNEQFF. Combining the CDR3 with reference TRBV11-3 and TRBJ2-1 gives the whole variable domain EAGVVQSPRYKIIEKKQPVAFWCNPISGHNTLYWYLQNLGQGPELLIRYENEEAVDDSQLPKDRFSAERLKGVDSTLKIQPAELGDSAVYLCASSLVWDRNNEQFFGPGTRLTVL.

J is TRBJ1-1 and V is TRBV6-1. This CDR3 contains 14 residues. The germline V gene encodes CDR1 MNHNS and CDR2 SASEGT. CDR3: CASSVSYTDTEAFF.

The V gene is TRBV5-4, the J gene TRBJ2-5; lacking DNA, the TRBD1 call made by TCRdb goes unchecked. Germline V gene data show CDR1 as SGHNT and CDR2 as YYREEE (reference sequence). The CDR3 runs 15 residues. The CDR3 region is CASSEGGAGGETQYF.

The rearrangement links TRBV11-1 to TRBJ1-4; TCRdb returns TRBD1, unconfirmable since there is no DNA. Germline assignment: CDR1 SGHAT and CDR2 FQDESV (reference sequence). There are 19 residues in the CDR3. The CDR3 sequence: CASRSKMGTGRVVDEKLFF.

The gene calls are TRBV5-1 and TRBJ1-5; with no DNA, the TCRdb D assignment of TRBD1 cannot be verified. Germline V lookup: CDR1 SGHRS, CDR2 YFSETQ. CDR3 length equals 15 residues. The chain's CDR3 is CASSSTGSVDQPQHF.

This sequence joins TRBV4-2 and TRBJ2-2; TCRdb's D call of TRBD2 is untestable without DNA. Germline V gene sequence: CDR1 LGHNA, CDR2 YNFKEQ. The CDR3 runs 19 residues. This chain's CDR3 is CASSQDWGAGLLNTGELFF.

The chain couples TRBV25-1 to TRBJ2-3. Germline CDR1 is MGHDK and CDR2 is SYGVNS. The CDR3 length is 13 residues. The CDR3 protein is CASSDGGTDTQYF.

The CDR3 is CASSQDLSGSSTDTQYF. The chain joins TRBV3-1 to TRBJ2-3. Germline CDR1 and CDR2: LGHDT and YNNKEL (reference sequence). The CDR3 totals 17 residues.

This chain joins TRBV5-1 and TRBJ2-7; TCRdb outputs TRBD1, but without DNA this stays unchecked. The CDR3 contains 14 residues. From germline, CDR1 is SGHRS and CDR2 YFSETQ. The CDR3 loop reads CASSLGSQGYEQYF.

CDR3 sequence: CASSPGFSYSNQPQHF. This chain links TRBV12-3 or TRBV12-4 with TRBJ1-5; with no DNA, the TCRdb D assignment of TRBD1 cannot be verified. This CDR3 is 16 amino acids long.

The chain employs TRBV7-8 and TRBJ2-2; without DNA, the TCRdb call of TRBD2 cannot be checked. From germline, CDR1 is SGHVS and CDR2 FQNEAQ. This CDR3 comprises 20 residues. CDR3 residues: CASSPGEELRDYPNTGELFF.

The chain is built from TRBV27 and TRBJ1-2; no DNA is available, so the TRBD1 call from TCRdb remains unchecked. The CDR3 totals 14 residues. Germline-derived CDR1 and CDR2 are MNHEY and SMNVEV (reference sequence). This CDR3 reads CASSRDRGYYGYTF.

Here the CDR3 reads CASSLIQGNTGELFF. The chain carries TRBV5-1 and TRBJ2-2; the TCRdb D gene call, TRBD1, has no DNA to confirm it. Germline CDR1 SGHRS, CDR2 YFSETQ. The CDR3 totals 15 residues.

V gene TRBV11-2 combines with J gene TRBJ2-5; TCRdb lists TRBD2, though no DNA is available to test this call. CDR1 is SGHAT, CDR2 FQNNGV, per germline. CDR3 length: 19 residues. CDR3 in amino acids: CASSHTIPYQGGMSETQYF.

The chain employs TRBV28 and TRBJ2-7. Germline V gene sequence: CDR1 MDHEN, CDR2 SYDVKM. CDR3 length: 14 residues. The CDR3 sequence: CASSLSAPQYEQYF.

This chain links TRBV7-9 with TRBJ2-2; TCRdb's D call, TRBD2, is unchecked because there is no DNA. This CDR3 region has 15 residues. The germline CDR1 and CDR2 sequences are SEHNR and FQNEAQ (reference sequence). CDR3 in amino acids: CASSLGEANTGELFF.

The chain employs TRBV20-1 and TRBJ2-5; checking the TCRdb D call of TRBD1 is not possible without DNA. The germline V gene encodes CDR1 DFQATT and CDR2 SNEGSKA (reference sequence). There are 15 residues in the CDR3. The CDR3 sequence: CSARDLGGAQETQYF.

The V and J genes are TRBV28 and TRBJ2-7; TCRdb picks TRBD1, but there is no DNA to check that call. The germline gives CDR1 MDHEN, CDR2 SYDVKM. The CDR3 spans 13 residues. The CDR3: CASSEGTWYEQYF.

The CDR3 is CASSLRSYEQYF. V gene TRBV7-2 combines with J gene TRBJ2-7. Germline V CDR1 and CDR2: SGHTA, FQGNSA. This CDR3 is 12 amino acids long.

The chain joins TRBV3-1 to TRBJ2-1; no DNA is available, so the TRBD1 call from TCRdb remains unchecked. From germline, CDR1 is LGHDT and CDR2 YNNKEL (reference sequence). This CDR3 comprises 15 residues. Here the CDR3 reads CASSLSWGGDNEQFF.

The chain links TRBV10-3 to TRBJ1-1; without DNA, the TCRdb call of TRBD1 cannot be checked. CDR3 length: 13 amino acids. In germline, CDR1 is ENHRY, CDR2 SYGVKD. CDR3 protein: CAISARWNTEAFF.

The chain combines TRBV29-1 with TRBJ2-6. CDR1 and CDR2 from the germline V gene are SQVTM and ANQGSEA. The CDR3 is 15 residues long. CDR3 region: CSVQSEVSGANVLTF.

The CDR3 sequence: CASSLVPTTTGEAFF. J is TRBJ1-1 and V is TRBV7-9; lacking DNA, the TRBD1 call made by TCRdb goes unchecked. The CDR3 sequence is 15 residues long. Germline loops: CDR1 SEHNR, CDR2 FQNEAQ (reference sequence).

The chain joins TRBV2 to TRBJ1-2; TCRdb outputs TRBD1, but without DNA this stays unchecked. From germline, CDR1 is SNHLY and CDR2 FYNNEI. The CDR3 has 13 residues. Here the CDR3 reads CASTPGGRDGYTF.

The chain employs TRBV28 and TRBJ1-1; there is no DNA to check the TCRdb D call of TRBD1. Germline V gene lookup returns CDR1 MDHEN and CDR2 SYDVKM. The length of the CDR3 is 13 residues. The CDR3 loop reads CASSYRVNAEAFF. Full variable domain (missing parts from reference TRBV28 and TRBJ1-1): DVKVTQSSRYLVKRTGEKVFLECVQDMDHENMFWYRQDPGLGLRLIYFSYDVKMKEKGDIPEGYSVSREKKERFSLILESASTNQTSMYLCASSYRVNAEAFFGQGTRLTVV.

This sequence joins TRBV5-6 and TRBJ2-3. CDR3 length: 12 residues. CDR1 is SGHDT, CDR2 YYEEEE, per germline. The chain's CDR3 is CASRSDTDTQYF.

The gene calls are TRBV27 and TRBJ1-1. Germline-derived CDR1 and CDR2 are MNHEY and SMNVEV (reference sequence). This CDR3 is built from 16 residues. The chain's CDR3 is CASSLRQGGLGTEAFF.

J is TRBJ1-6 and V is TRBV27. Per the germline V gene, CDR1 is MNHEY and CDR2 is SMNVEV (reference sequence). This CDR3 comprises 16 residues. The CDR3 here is CASSSAGGEGNSPLHF.

CDR3 residues: CASSTGAFSDTQYF. This rearrangement joins TRBV7-2 to TRBJ2-3; TCRdb designates TRBD1, a call that cannot be tested without DNA. This CDR3 spans 14 amino acids. The germline V gene has CDR1 SGHTA and CDR2 FQGNSA.